The rows below give T cell receptor beta chains drawn from one sample of a study of blood T cell repertoires in COVID-19. Data came from immunoSEQ multiplex PCR; TCRdb stores just in-frame clones and leaves some out. The repertoire holds 150,000 to 200,000 clones, with 65% to 85% as singletons. The sequenced sample consisted of peripheral blood. The source of these receptors is a man between 60 and 70 years old with active or convalescent COVID-19. The CDR3 runs from the conserved cysteine through the conserved F or W. Fields, in order: clone size, D gene, V gene, J gene, CDR3 DNA, CDR3 protein. D genes are given only for firm matches. Clone sizes are given selectively: once, few, many, or a class where the clone is expanded.

NA	TRBD2	TRBV9	TRBJ2-1	TGTGCCAGCAGCGTCCGACTAGCGGGCTACAATGAGCAGTTCTTC	CASSVRLAGYNEQFF
NA	TRBD2	TRBV6-5	TRBJ2-5	TGTGCCAGCAGGGCGGGGGACGGGACCCCAGAGACCCAGTACTTC	CASRAGDGTPETQYF
NA	TRBD1	TRBV5-8	TRBJ1-1	TGTGCCAGCAGCGTATGGGACAGGGAGGACACTGAAGCTTTCTTT	CASSVWDREDTEAFF
NA	TRBD1	TRBV12-3/TRBV12-4	TRBJ2-1	TGTGCCAGCAGTTTATTGGACAGGGGTGAGCAGTTCTTC	CASSLLDRGEQFF
NA	TRBD2	TRBV2	TRBJ2-3	TGTGCCAGCAGTGAAGGGCTAGCGGGAGGTCCCGGCAGGGATTTT	CASSEGLAGGPGRDF
NA	TRBD1	TRBV27	TRBJ2-3	TGTGCCAGCACCTCCGGGACAGGGGGCTTGGATACGCAGTATTTT	CASTSGTGGLDTQYF
NA	NA	TRBV12-5	TRBJ2-7	TGTGCGAGTTCGCCGCGGGGCTCCTACGAGCAGTACTTC	CASSPRGSYEQYF
NA	TRBD1	TRBV5-1	TRBJ2-3	TGCGCCAGCAGCTTGGCAGGACAGGGGGGCTGGGATACGCAGTATTTT	CASSLAGQGGWDTQYF
NA	TRBD2	TRBV5-4	TRBJ2-2	TGTGCCAGCAGCTTGGTTAGCGGGATGAACACCGGGGAGCTGTTTTTT	CASSLVSGMNTGELFF
NA	NA	TRBV30	TRBJ2-1	TGTGCCTGGAGTAGAGGACTAAGGAACAATGAGCAGTTCTTC	CAWSRGLRNNEQFF
NA	TRBD2	TRBV18	TRBJ2-1	TGTGCCAGCTCATCCATAGCGGGCCCCAATGAGCAGTTCTTC	CASSSIAGPNEQFF
NA	NA	TRBV14	TRBJ2-2	TGTGCCAGCAGCCTAGGGAATAGCGGCACCGGGGAGCTGTTTTTT	CASSLGNSGTGELFF
NA	TRBD1	TRBV27	TRBJ2-1	TGTGCCAGCACCCTGACAGGGCGGAATGAGCAGTTCTTC	CASTLTGRNEQFF
NA	NA	TRBV5-6	TRBJ2-5	TGTGCCAGCAGCGCGGGACGGCTTATGGCCCAGTACTTC	CASSAGRLMAQYF
NA	NA	TRBV6-5	TRBJ2-7	TGTGCCAGTCAGCGAGAACAGGGAGCCGTATACGAGCAGTACTTC	CASQREQGAVYEQYF
NA	TRBD2	TRBV25-1	TRBJ2-5	TGTGCCAGCAGTGAATATGGAGCGGGAGTGATTCGGGGAGAGACCCAGTACTTC	CASSEYGAGVIRGETQYF
NA	TRBD2	TRBV11-2	TRBJ2-7	TGTGCCAGCAGACCTAGCGGGGGCTACGAGCAGTACTTC	CASRPSGGYEQYF
NA	NA	TRBV28	TRBJ1-2	TGTGCCAGCAGTTTAACGGGGGGCAACTATGGCTACACCTTC	CASSLTGGNYGYTF
NA	NA	TRBV5-6	TRBJ1-1	TGTGCCAGCAGCCTCAGTACCGTAAACACTGAAGCTTTCTTT	CASSLSTVNTEAFF
NA	TRBD2	TRBV29-1	TRBJ2-1	TGCAGCGGCGGACTAGGGTTTGAGCAGTTCTTC	CSGGLGFEQFF
NA	NA	TRBV7-9	TRBJ1-1	TGTGCCAGCAGCCAACGGGGGGGAGGGATCCCTCCTGAAGCTTTCTTT	CASSQRGGGIPPEAFF
NA	NA	TRBV5-1	TRBJ2-5	TGCGCCAGCAGTTTGAGCGTTGTGGGGCGAAGTGATGGGACCCAGTACTTC	CASSLSVVGRSDGTQYF
NA	TRBD2	TRBV3-1/TRBV3-2	TRBJ2-3	TGTGCCAGCAGCTCTAGCGGGCGAGGAGATACGCAGTATTTT	CASSSSGRGDTQYF
NA	NA	TRBV27	TRBJ2-1	TGTGCCAGCAGTTTGGGGGGCTACAATGAGCAGTTCTTC	CASSLGGYNEQFF
NA	NA	TRBV7-2	TRBJ2-2	TGTGCCAGCAGCTTAAGGTCGGGGTACACCGGGGAGCTGTTTTTT	CASSLRSGYTGELFF
NA	NA	TRBV4-1	TRBJ2-1	TGCGCCAGCAGCCAACCTTGGACTACTTCTACTTTCCATGAGCAGTTCTTC	CASSQPWTTSTFHEQFF
NA	NA	TRBV10-1	TRBJ1-4	TGCGCCCGGGATCGAGATGAAAAACTGTTTTTT	CARDRDEKLFF
NA	TRBD1	TRBV6-6	TRBJ1-5	TGTGCCAGCAGTCCCTATGGGACAGTCTCTAGCAATCAGCCCCAGCATTTT	CASSPYGTVSSNQPQHF
NA	NA	TRBV19	TRBJ1-1	TGTGCCAGTAGTACCGGGAGGGGCACTGAAGCTTTCTTT	CASSTGRGTEAFF
NA	NA	TRBV19	TRBJ2-3	TGTGCCAGTGGGCTAGCCCATACGCAGTATTTT	CASGLAHTQYF
NA	NA	TRBV9	TRBJ2-3	TGTGCCAGCAGCGTACTAGGAGCAACAGATACGCAGTATTTT	CASSVLGATDTQYF
NA	TRBD2	TRBV6-5	TRBJ2-2	TGTGCCAGCAGAGGACTAGCGTTGAACACCGGGGAGCTGTTTTTT	CASRGLALNTGELFF
NA	NA	TRBV27	TRBJ2-7	TGTGCCAGCAGTTCACCGGGGGTACACGAGCAGTACTTC	CASSSPGVHEQYF
few	NA	TRBV27	TRBJ1-5	TGTGCCAGCAGTTTATTCTATAGCAATCAGCCCCAGCATTTT	CASSLFYSNQPQHF
many	NA	TRBV5-4	TRBJ1-2	TGTGCCAGCAGCTTCGTCGAGAGCTATGGCTACACCTTC	CASSFVESYGYTF
NA	NA	TRBV27	TRBJ2-7	TGTGCCAGCCAATTCAGGGAAAGCTCCTACGAGCAGTACTTC	CASQFRESSYEQYF
few	NA	TRBV7-2	TRBJ2-5	TGTGCCAGCAGCTTAGCGATTGGGGCCCAAGAGACCCAGTACTTC	CASSLAIGAQETQYF
NA	TRBD2	TRBV10-1	TRBJ2-1	TGCGCCAGCAGCCATAGCGGGGACAATGAGCAGTTCTTC	CASSHSGDNEQFF
few	TRBD2	TRBV11-2	TRBJ2-1	TGTGCCAGCAGCTTCCGGACTAGCGGTTCCTACAATGAGCAGTTCTTC	CASSFRTSGSYNEQFF
NA	TRBD2	TRBV13	TRBJ2-7	TGTGCCAGCAGCCCAAGTCGGACTAGCGGAATACTCGAGCAGTACTTC	CASSPSRTSGILEQYF
NA	NA	TRBV18	TRBJ1-5	TGTGCCAGCTCAGGCAATAGCAATCAGCCCCAGCATTTT	CASSGNSNQPQHF
NA	NA	TRBV5-6	TRBJ2-6	TGTGCCAGCAGCTTATTAGGGGACTCTGGGGCCAACGTCCTGACTTTC	CASSLLGDSGANVLTF
NA	NA	TRBV6-5	TRBJ2-1	TGTGCCAGCCGAAACAGAAACTACAATGAGCAGTTCTTC	CASRNRNYNEQFF
NA	TRBD1	TRBV5-5	TRBJ1-1	TGTGCCAGCAACTCTAGGGGACAGGAGATAAACACTGAAGCTTTCTTT	CASNSRGQEINTEAFF
NA	NA	TRBV7-9	TRBJ1-2	TGTGCCAGCAGCCTCAAAGCGTTGGGCTACACCTTC	CASSLKALGYTF
few	TRBD1	TRBV6-2/TRBV6-3	TRBJ2-1	TGTGCCAGCAGCCCGACAGGGGACGGGCAGTTCTTC	CASSPTGDGQFF
NA	NA	TRBV12-2	TRBJ1-2	TGTGCAAGTCGCGCCGACAGGCGCCTCTACGGCTACACCTTC	CASRADRRLYGYTF
NA	TRBD1	TRBV30	TRBJ2-1	TGTGCCTGGAGGGACAGGAGGACCTACAATGAGCAGTTCTTC	CAWRDRRTYNEQFF
NA	NA	TRBV7-2	TRBJ2-3	TGTGCCAGCAGGAACGGACAGTGGAGCACAGATACGCAGTATTTT	CASRNGQWSTDTQYF
NA	NA	TRBV4-2	TRBJ2-7	TGTGCCAGCAGCCTATCGGGGAGATCCTACGAGCAGTACTTC	CASSLSGRSYEQYF
NA	NA	TRBV19	TRBJ2-1	TGTGCCAGTAGTATCCCGGCGGGGTGGACGAATGAGCAGTTCTTC	CASSIPAGWTNEQFF
few	TRBD1	TRBV18	TRBJ1-1	TGTGCCAGCTCACCCCGGACAGGGAACACTGAAGCTTTCTTT	CASSPRTGNTEAFF
NA	NA	TRBV6-5	TRBJ1-3	TGTGCCAGCAGAACAGACAGTTCCGGAAACACCATATATTTT	CASRTDSSGNTIYF
NA	NA	TRBV4-2	TRBJ2-7	TGTGCCAGCAGCCAAGATCTGGGAGCGGGTCCGATCTACGAGCAGTACTTC	CASSQDLGAGPIYEQYF
NA	NA	TRBV3-1/TRBV3-2	TRBJ1-1	TGTGCCAGCTGGACCGGGACTATGGCTTTCTTT	CASWTGTMAFF
NA	NA	TRBV6-6	TRBJ1-4	TGTGCCAGCAGTGGACAGTTTGGGGATGAAAAACTGTTTTTT	CASSGQFGDEKLFF
NA	NA	TRBV6-6	TRBJ1-5	TGTGCCAGCAGTTACGCCCAGAGCAATCAGCCCCAGCATTTT	CASSYAQSNQPQHF
once	TRBD1	TRBV6-5	TRBJ2-7	TGTGCCAGCAGTTCCTCCGGGACAGGGGTCTACGAGCAGTACTTC	CASSSSGTGVYEQYF
NA	NA	TRBV12-3/TRBV12-4	TRBJ2-7	TGTGCCAGCACTGCGGGGTTCTACGAGCAGTACTTC	CASTAGFYEQYF